The rows below give T cell receptor beta chains drawn from one sample of a study of blood T cell repertoires in COVID-19. Profiled with immunoSEQ multiplex PCR; TCRdb holds only in-frame clones, not every one. Of about 270,000 clones listed, approximately 82% are singletons. The sample taken for sequencing was peripheral blood. These receptors were obtained from a woman between 18 and 29 years old with acute or convalescent COVID-19. The CDR3 runs from the conserved cysteine through the conserved F or W. The order of the fields is V gene, clone size, D gene, J gene, CDR3 DNA, CDR3 protein. A D gene is named only where the DNA matches it firmly. Expanded clones get a size class; other rows say once, few or many, or leave the size out.

V: TRBV5-1
size: NA
D: NA
J: TRBJ2-7
DNA: TGCGCCAGCAGCTCTGGGACGGGAGCAAGGTACGAGCAGTACTTC
CDR3: CASSSGTGARYEQYF

V: TRBV30
size: NA
D: TRBD1
J: TRBJ2-7
DNA: TGTGCCTGGAGTATGGGACAGACCTACGAGCAGTACTTC
CDR3: CAWSMGQTYEQYF

V: TRBV7-2
size: NA
D: NA
J: TRBJ2-5
DNA: TGTGCCAGCAGCTACCGGGTTCAAGAGACCCAGTACTTC
CDR3: CASSYRVQETQYF

V: TRBV27
size: NA
D: NA
J: TRBJ2-7
DNA: TGTGCCAGCAGTTTAGTGGGGAGTACGTCCTACGAGCAGTACTTC
CDR3: CASSLVGSTSYEQYF

V: TRBV12-3/TRBV12-4
size: NA
D: NA
J: TRBJ2-2
DNA: TGTGCCAGCCGACCTAGCAGCACCGGGGAGCTGTTTTTT
CDR3: CASRPSSTGELFF

V: TRBV28
size: NA
D: NA
J: TRBJ2-1
DNA: TGTGCCAGCAGTTCCGGACGGGAGACTACCTACAATGAGCAGTTCTTC
CDR3: CASSSGRETTYNEQFF

V: TRBV5-1
size: NA
D: NA
J: TRBJ2-2
DNA: TGCGCCAGCAGCTTGGGGACAGCAAACACCGGGGAGCTGTTTTTT
CDR3: CASSLGTANTGELFF

V: TRBV18
size: NA
D: TRBD1
J: TRBJ1-5
DNA: TGTGCCAGCTCAACTCAGGGGGTAAGCAATCAGCCCCAGCATTTT
CDR3: CASSTQGVSNQPQHF

V: TRBV7-9
size: NA
D: TRBD1
J: TRBJ1-2
DNA: TGTGCCATACAGGGGGTCGGCTATGGCTACACCTTC
CDR3: CAIQGVGYGYTF

V: TRBV7-9
size: NA
D: NA
J: TRBJ1-1
DNA: TGTGCCAGCAGCCCCTTACGGTTGAACACTGAAGCTTTCTTT
CDR3: CASSPLRLNTEAFF

V: TRBV5-6
size: NA
D: TRBD1
J: TRBJ2-7
DNA: TGTGCCAGCAGCCCCGGGGGTGGACAGGGACCCGAGCAGTACTTC
CDR3: CASSPGGGQGPEQYF

V: TRBV12-3/TRBV12-4
size: once
D: NA
J: TRBJ2-5
DNA: TGTGCCAGCAGCCCCCGCCAAGAGACCCAGTACTTC
CDR3: CASSPRQETQYF

V: TRBV9
size: NA
D: TRBD2
J: TRBJ2-1
DNA: TGTGCCAGCAGCGTAAACCCGATAGCGGGGCTGGACAATGAGCAGTTCTTC
CDR3: CASSVNPIAGLDNEQFF

V: TRBV9
size: NA
D: NA
J: TRBJ1-5
DNA: TGTGCCAGCAGCGTAGAGGCAGGAATTAATCAGCCCCAGCATTTT
CDR3: CASSVEAGINQPQHF

V: TRBV7-9
size: few
D: NA
J: TRBJ1-3
DNA: TGTGCCAGCAGCGAAACTCTGGAGGGTCTGAGCTCTGGAAACACCATATATTTT
CDR3: CASSETLEGLSSGNTIYF

V: TRBV6-2/TRBV6-3
size: NA
D: TRBD1
J: TRBJ1-5
DNA: TGTGCCAGCAGTCTGACAGGGGGCTACCAGCCCCAGCATTTT
CDR3: CASSLTGGYQPQHF

V: TRBV20-1
size: NA
D: TRBD1
J: TRBJ1-1
DNA: TGCAGTGCTAGTTACAGGGGTATGAACACTGAAGCTTTCTTT
CDR3: CSASYRGMNTEAFF

V: TRBV7-3
size: NA
D: NA
J: TRBJ2-7
DNA: TGTGCCAGCAGCTTAACGCGGCTAGCCGGTGCCTACGAGCAGTACTTC
CDR3: CASSLTRLAGAYEQYF

V: TRBV3-1/TRBV3-2
size: NA
D: TRBD2
J: TRBJ2-7
DNA: TGTGCCAGCAGCCAAGAGGGGCTAGCGGGAGGGCCCTTCTCCTACGAGCAGTACTTC
CDR3: CASSQEGLAGGPFSYEQYF

V: TRBV5-5
size: NA
D: TRBD1
J: TRBJ1-1
DNA: TGTGCCAGCAGCGAGAAGCAGGGGGTTGGCACTGAAGCTTTCTTT
CDR3: CASSEKQGVGTEAFF

V: TRBV9
size: NA
D: NA
J: TRBJ1-3
DNA: TGTGCCAGCAGCGTCCAGGGAAACACCATATATTTT
CDR3: CASSVQGNTIYF

V: TRBV5-6
size: few
D: TRBD1
J: TRBJ1-2
DNA: TGTGCCAGCAGCCCAGTCCCGGGACAGGGGTCCTATAACTATGGCTACACCTTC
CDR3: CASSPVPGQGSYNYGYTF

V: TRBV14
size: once
D: NA
J: TRBJ2-7
DNA: TGTGCCAGCAGCCAAGACGTGGGCGGGGCCTCCTACGAGCAGTACTTC
CDR3: CASSQDVGGASYEQYF

V: TRBV11-2
size: NA
D: TRBD1
J: TRBJ2-1
DNA: TGTGCCAGCAGCTTATGGCGGGGACAGGACCCCAATGAGCAGTTCTTC
CDR3: CASSLWRGQDPNEQFF

V: TRBV27
size: NA
D: TRBD1
J: TRBJ2-7
DNA: TGTGCCAGCAGACCCGGGACAGGGGCCTACGAGCAGTACTTC
CDR3: CASRPGTGAYEQYF

V: TRBV9
size: few
D: TRBD1
J: TRBJ1-2
DNA: TGTGCCAGCAGCGCATTGTCAGGGGGAGACTATGGCTACACCTTC
CDR3: CASSALSGGDYGYTF

V: TRBV7-2
size: NA
D: TRBD2
J: TRBJ2-1
DNA: TGTGCCAGCAGCCCACCCGGGACTAGCGATTTCGGTGAGCAGTTCTTC
CDR3: CASSPPGTSDFGEQFF

V: TRBV4-3
size: NA
D: TRBD2
J: TRBJ2-2
DNA: TGCGCCAGCAGCCAGGATCTAGCGGGAGTAGCCGGGGAGCTGTTTTTT
CDR3: CASSQDLAGVAGELFF

V: TRBV28
size: few
D: TRBD2
J: TRBJ2-2
DNA: TGTGCCAGCAGTTCCCCCGGGACTAGCGGGAGTTTTATCGGGGAGCTGTTTTTT
CDR3: CASSSPGTSGSFIGELFF

V: TRBV9
size: NA
D: TRBD2
J: TRBJ2-2
DNA: TGTGCCAGCAGCGCGACTAGCGGGAGGGCCGGGGAGCTGTTTTTT
CDR3: CASSATSGRAGELFF

V: TRBV10-2
size: NA
D: TRBD1
J: TRBJ1-1
DNA: TGCGCCAGCAGTGTCTACAGGGGCGCGAACACTGAAGCTTTCTTT
CDR3: CASSVYRGANTEAFF

V: TRBV11-3
size: NA
D: NA
J: TRBJ1-5
DNA: TGTGCCAGCAGCCCTCTTCTCCAGCATTTT
CDR3: CASSPLLQHF

V: TRBV6-5
size: NA
D: TRBD1
J: TRBJ1-3
DNA: TGTGCCAGCAGACCAGACAGGGGCTCTGGAAACACCATATATTTT
CDR3: CASRPDRGSGNTIYF

V: TRBV5-1
size: NA
D: NA
J: TRBJ1-1
DNA: TGCGCCAGCAGGCTGGGCAGCGGGACTGAAGCTTTCTTT
CDR3: CASRLGSGTEAFF

V: TRBV3-1/TRBV3-2
size: NA
D: NA
J: TRBJ2-1
DNA: TGTGCCAGCAGCCAAGGGACTCCCAATGAGCAGTTCTTC
CDR3: CASSQGTPNEQFF

V: TRBV6-5
size: few
D: TRBD1
J: TRBJ1-5
DNA: TGTGCCAGCAGCCAAATACAGGGGGCGAATCAGCCCCAGCATTTT
CDR3: CASSQIQGANQPQHF

V: TRBV11-2
size: few
D: TRBD2
J: TRBJ2-1
DNA: TGTGCCAGCAGCTTAGCAGGACTAGCGGGATTGTATGAGCAGTTCTTC
CDR3: CASSLAGLAGLYEQFF

V: TRBV5-8
size: NA
D: NA
J: TRBJ2-3
DNA: TGTGCCAGCAGCTTGGGCGGGCAGCGCACAGATACGCAGTATTTT
CDR3: CASSLGGQRTDTQYF

V: TRBV18
size: NA
D: TRBD2
J: TRBJ2-1
DNA: TGTGCCAGCTCACCCCGGACTAGCGGGTACAATGAGCAGTTCTTC
CDR3: CASSPRTSGYNEQFF

V: TRBV27
size: few
D: NA
J: TRBJ2-3
DNA: TGTGCCAGCAGTCAGACAGGGTTTAGTACTAGCGGCCCGGGCCCAGATACGCAGTATTTT
CDR3: CASSQTGFSTSGPGPDTQYF

V: TRBV7-3
size: NA
D: TRBD2
J: TRBJ2-2
DNA: TGTGCCAGCAGCCAATCCGGGACTAGCGTGTCCGGGGAGCTGTTTTTT
CDR3: CASSQSGTSVSGELFF

V: TRBV7-2
size: NA
D: NA
J: TRBJ2-7
DNA: TGTGCCAGCAGCTTAGGATGGGCTCAGGAGCAGTACTTC
CDR3: CASSLGWAQEQYF

V: TRBV28
size: once
D: TRBD1
J: TRBJ1-2
DNA: TGTGCCAGCAGTTTCCAGGGACAGCGCTATGGCTACACCTTC
CDR3: CASSFQGQRYGYTF

V: TRBV6-2/TRBV6-3
size: NA
D: NA
J: TRBJ1-5
DNA: TGTGCCAGCAGTCACGAGTTTCAGCCCCAGCATTTT
CDR3: CASSHEFQPQHF

V: TRBV30
size: NA
D: TRBD1
J: TRBJ2-7
DNA: TGTGCCTGCATTCGGACAGGACCCCTCGAGCAGTACTTC
CDR3: CACIRTGPLEQYF

V: TRBV19
size: NA
D: TRBD2
J: TRBJ2-2
DNA: TGTGCCAGTAGTATAACTAGCGGGAGTTTCCCCGGGGAGCTGTTTTTT
CDR3: CASSITSGSFPGELFF

V: TRBV28
size: NA
D: NA
J: TRBJ2-1
DNA: TGTGCCAGCAGTTTGATAAGCGGCAGCTCCTACAATGAGCAGTTCTTC
CDR3: CASSLISGSSYNEQFF

V: TRBV28
size: NA
D: NA
J: TRBJ2-7
DNA: TGTGCCAGCAGTTTGGGGGGCTACGAGCAGTACTTC
CDR3: CASSLGGYEQYF

V: TRBV3-1/TRBV3-2
size: once
D: TRBD2
J: TRBJ2-5
DNA: TGTGCCAGCAGCCCCCGCCTAGCGGGAGGTCCCCCCCAAGAGACCCAGTACTTC
CDR3: CASSPRLAGGPPQETQYF

V: TRBV2
size: NA
D: TRBD1
J: TRBJ2-1
DNA: TGTGCCAGCAGAGGACAGGCGACATACAATGAGCAGTTCTTC
CDR3: CASRGQATYNEQFF

V: TRBV19
size: NA
D: TRBD1
J: TRBJ2-4
DNA: TGTGCCAGTACCCAAAGGGGACAGGGGGCTAACATTCAGTACTTC
CDR3: CASTQRGQGANIQYF